Described below is a single TCR beta chain sequence and its context. As yet, its antigen is unknown. These data come from a study of Ad26.COV2.S vaccination and SARS-CoV-2 variants. Study results and caveats: In TCR breadth and depth analyses, total T cell responses may have been underestimated.

Treatment reported: around 19 received Ad26.COV2.S at low or high dose, single or two shots; roughly five received placebo; per-sample allocation not given. It was on day 63 after the first vaccine or placebo injection that samples were taken. Adults aged 18-55 years in Boston included the donor. Sequenced by immunoSEQ multiplex PCR; TCRdb stores in-frame clones only, minus some. This table holds about 350,000 clones, roughly 90% found once. The CDR3 runs 15 residues. Germline CDR1 and CDR2: SGHNT and YYREEE (reference sequence). The V segment lost 4 bases and the J segment 5 bases; nucleotides outside the gene matches: 10.

The chain is built from TRBV5-4 and TRBJ1-1; 8 bases agree with TRBD1. This material consisted of peripheral blood, taken in a trial of Ad26.COV2.S vaccine versus placebo. The sequence came from a person between 18 and 60 years old who received the Ad26.COV2.S COVID-19 vaccine or a placebo. The CDR3 bases are TGTGCCAGCAGCCCGGACAGGGTATACAAGACTGAAGCTTTCTTT. This translates into CASSPDRVYKTEAFF.